The source of this T cell receptor beta chain is a study of T cells in Graves' hyperthyroidism and ophthalmopathy. Study observations and caveats: Blood held most thyroid clonotypes expanded above 0.001 frequency.

Those patients with uncontrolled infection, other autoimmune disease, pregnancy or lactation were excluded. Comment on this clonotype: What it binds is not known.

The CDR3 contains 23 residues. Trimming took 7 bases from V and 0 from J; bases not matched to a gene: 28. Germline assignment: CDR1 SGHTS and CDR2 YDEGEE. RNA transcripts gave rise to amplified TCR beta CDR3 regions. RT-PCR in the first round (using the HTBI primer set) targeted the TCR CDR3. TCRdb re-analysed the multiplex PCR reads in MiXCR, keeping a single row per CDR3 protein. The sample holds 250,000 to 300,000 distinct CDR3 sequences, about 18% seen once. The V call is TRBV5-8, the J call TRBJ2-3, with 11 positions matching TRBD2. The sample comprised blood. The origin of this receptor is an older woman with Graves' ophthalmopathy. The CDR3 spells CASGASIWSSGGTGQSSTDTQYF. The CDR3 nucleotides read TGTGCCAGCGGAGCCTCGATTTGGTCTAGCGGGGGGACGGGACAATCTAGCACAGATACGCAGTATTTT. The full variable domain, its missing parts supplied by reference TRBV5-8 and TRBJ2-3, is EAGVTQSPTHLIKTRGQQATLRCSPISGHTSVYWYQQALGLGLQFLLWYDEGEERNRGNFPPRFSGRQFPNYSSELNVNALELEDSALYLCASGASIWSSGGTGQSSTDTQYFGPGTRLTVL.